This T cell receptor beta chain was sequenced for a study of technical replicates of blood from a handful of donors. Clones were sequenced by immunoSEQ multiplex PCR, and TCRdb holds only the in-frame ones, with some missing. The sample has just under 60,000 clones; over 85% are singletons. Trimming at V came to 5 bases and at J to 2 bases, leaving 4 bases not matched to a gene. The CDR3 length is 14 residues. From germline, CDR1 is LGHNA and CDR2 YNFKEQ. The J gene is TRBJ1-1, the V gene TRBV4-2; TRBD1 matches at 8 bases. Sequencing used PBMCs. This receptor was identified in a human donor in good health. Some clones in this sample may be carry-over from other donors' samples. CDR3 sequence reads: CASSTGQGNTEAFF. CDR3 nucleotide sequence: TGTGCCAGCAGCACCGGACAGGGCAACACTGAAGCTTTCTTT.